The next 21 T cell receptor beta chains were all read from a single sample in a study of cytomegalovirus exposure and HLA in healthy donors. In the PCR, 60 Vbeta and 13 Jbeta primers were used. TCRdb's table, derived via immunoSEQ multiplex PCR, lists solely in-frame clones and lacks some. The repertoire holds about 130,000 clones, with about 77% as singletons. The material sequenced was PBMCs. These receptors were taken from a male donor in good health and CMV-seronegative.

V gene TRBV7-9 combines with J gene TRBJ1-3; D ambiguous. V was trimmed by 3 bases and J by 0 bases, leaving 9 bases between them. The CDR3 sequence is 15 residues long. CDR1 SEHNR and CDR2 FQNEAQ come from the germline V gene (reference sequence). The CDR3 region is CASSFRRYSGNTIYF. CDR3 nucleotides: TGTGCCAGCAGCTTCCGCAGATACTCTGGAAACACCATATATTTT. Full variable domain (remainder filled in from reference TRBV7-9 and TRBJ1-3): DTGVSQNPRHKITKRGQNVTFRCDPISEHNRLYWYRQTLGQGPEFLTYFQNEAQLEKSRLLSDRFSAERPKGSFSTLEIQRTEQGDSAMYLCASSFRRYSGNTIYFGEGSWLTVV.

CDR3 in DNA: TGTGCCAGTAGTATGTCTAGCGGGGGGTTCACAGATACGCAGTATTTT. Translating gives CASSMSSGGFTDTQYF. The chain has TRBV19 and TRBJ2-3; 11 nucleotides align to TRBD2. Unmatched junction bases numbered 4, after V lost 3 bases and J lost 2 bases. CDR3 length: 16 residues. Germline-derived CDR1 and CDR2 are LNHDA and SQIVND (reference sequence).

The rearrangement links TRBV12-5 to TRBJ2-3, with D tentatively TRBD2 (6 bases). CDR3 length equals 15 residues. Looked up from germline, CDR1 is LGHNT and CDR2 is FRNRAP. V was shortened by 6 bases and J by 1 base, with 14 bases between the two germline ends. CDR3 sequence: CASGGLLLGTDTQYF. In nucleotides, the CDR3 is TGTGCTAGTGGCGGACTACTTCTAGGCACAGATACGCAGTATTTT.

The chain recombines TRBV6-4 with TRBJ2-6, with 11 bases identical to TRBD2. CDR3 length: 17 amino acids. V was clipped by 2 bases and J by 0 bases; unmatched bases: 0. The V gene's germline CDR1 is MRHNA and CDR2 SNTAGT. CDR3 loop: CASSDGTSGSGANVLTF. The CDR3 coding sequence is TGTGCCAGCAGTGACGGGACTAGCGGCTCTGGGGCCAACGTCCTGACTTTC.

This clone was seen ten or more times. This sequence joins TRBV18 and TRBJ1-1, with 7 bases lining up with TRBD1. Germline V CDR1 and CDR2: KGHSH, LQKENI. The CDR3 covers 15 residues. Trimming took 0 bases from V and 5 from J; bases not matched to a gene: 6. The CDR3 DNA follows: TGTGCCAGCTCACCACCGGGTGAGGGGGCGACTGAAGCTTTCTTT. Translated: CASSPPGEGATEAFF.

The J gene is TRBJ2-7, the V gene TRBV27; 7 positions agree with TRBD2. Germline V lookup: CDR1 MNHEY, CDR2 SMNVEV (reference sequence). V shed 4 bases and J 6 bases; nucleotides not matched to a gene: 0. The CDR3 totals 11 residues. The CDR3 region has the DNA TGTGCCAGCAGTTGGGAGGGCGAGCAGTACTTC. Translated, it gives CASSWEGEQYF.

Worth noting for this clone: A junction boundary mismatches the germline segment, possibly from a read error. This chain links TRBV7-7 with TRBJ2-7; 8 bases match TRBD1. The CDR3 totals 14 residues. Germline lookup yields CDR1 SSHAT and CDR2 FNYEAQ (reference sequence). For the CDR3, the DNA is TGTGCTAGCAGCCCCGGGACAGGAACCTACGAGCAGTACTTC. Translating it yields CASSPGTGTYEQYF.

This clone was observed a single time. This chain connects TRBV5-1 to TRBJ2-1; D may be TRBD2 (6 bases). The CDR3 length is 14 residues. CDR1 is SGHRS and CDR2 is YFSETQ in the germline V gene. The V end was cut by 4 bases, the J end by 5 bases, with 13 bases between. The CDR3 nucleotides read TGCGCCAGCAGCGTGCCTAGCGCCGACAATGAGCAGTTCTTC. Translated: CASSVPSADNEQFF.

The chain is built from TRBV5-4 and TRBJ2-1; D possibly corresponds to TRBD1 (5 bases). The CDR3 is 12 amino acids. Germline lookup yields CDR1 SGHNT and CDR2 YYREEE (reference sequence). The V end was cut by 0 bases, the J end by 10 bases, with 8 bases between. CDR3 in amino acids: CASSLAHREQFF. The DNA for the CDR3 is TGTGCCAGCAGCTTGGCCCACAGGGAGCAGTTCTTC.

The chain joins TRBV19 to TRBJ1-5, with 8 bases aligning to TRBD1. Trimming removed 4 bases from V and 0 bases from J; junction bases left unmatched: 2. The germline V gene has CDR1 LNHDA and CDR2 SQIVND (reference sequence). The CDR3 consists of 15 residues. CDR3: CASSNDRGSNQPQHF. The CDR3 nucleotides read TGTGCCAGTAGTAACGACAGGGGTAGCAATCAGCCCCAGCATTTT.

The V and J genes are TRBV7-2 and TRBJ2-3, with 10 bases identical to TRBD2. This CDR3 is 16 amino acids long. CDR1 is SGHTA, CDR2 FQGNSA, per germline. V was pared by 1 base and J by 2 bases, with 3 bases of the junction left unmatched. The CDR3, as DNA: TGTGCCAGCAGCTTAGGGACTAGCGGACACACAGATACGCAGTATTTT. Translated, it gives CASSLGTSGHTDTQYF.

The rearrangement joins TRBV27 to TRBJ2-7; 11 bases line up with TRBD2. This CDR3 contains 16 residues. The germline V gene has CDR1 MNHEY and CDR2 SMNVEV (reference sequence). With V trimmed by 2 bases and J by 2 bases, 5 bases remained unmatched. CDR3 amino acids: CASSLTSGRRTYEQYF. CDR3 nucleotides: TGTGCCAGCAGTTTAACTAGCGGGAGACGAACCTACGAGCAGTACTTC.

The rearrangement joins TRBV7-9 to TRBJ1-1; unclear D gene. CDR1 SEHNR and CDR2 FQNEAQ come from the germline V gene (reference sequence). The CDR3 is 13 residues long. V was trimmed by 4 bases and J by 4 bases, leaving 10 bases between them. The CDR3 spells CASSSLLSTEAFF. The CDR3 bases are TGTGCCAGCAGCTCTCTTCTGTCCACTGAAGCTTTCTTT.

As regards this clone: At the DNA level, this CDR3 is encoded by other sequences in the same sample as well. V usage is TRBV7-9 and J usage is TRBJ2-5; 9 bases line up with TRBD2. The CDR3 sequence is 15 residues long. The germline gives CDR1 SEHNR, CDR2 FQNEAQ (reference sequence). The V gene end was trimmed by 3 bases and the J gene end by 5 bases; junction bases not matched to a gene: 7. The chain's CDR3 is CASSFSGLASETQYF. In DNA form, the CDR3 reads TGTGCCAGCAGCTTTTCGGGACTAGCCTCGGAGACCCAGTACTTC.

CDR3 DNA sequence: TGCGCCAGCAGCCAAGTGTGGGGGGACTCCTACGAGCAGTACTTC. This translates into CASSQVWGDSYEQYF. V usage is TRBV4-3 and J usage is TRBJ2-7; the D gene is possibly TRBD2 (6 bases). CDR1 LGHNA and CDR2 YSLEER come from the germline V gene. The CDR3 consists of 15 residues. V gave up 1 base and J gave up 0 bases, with 10 bases separating them.

There are a few counts of this clone. The rearrangement uses TRBV10-2 and TRBJ2-7; 8 bases fit TRBD1. This CDR3 comprises 13 residues. J gave up 4 bases and V 7 bases, and 6 bases lay outside the gene matches. CDR1 is WSHSY and CDR2 is SAAADI in the germline V gene. The CDR3 is CASNRQGAYEQYF. CDR3 DNA: TGCGCCAGCAATCGGCAGGGGGCATACGAGCAGTACTTC.

The V gene is TRBV19, the J gene TRBJ1-5, with a tentative D call TRBD1 (6 bases). The CDR3 consists of 14 residues. Germline V CDR1 and CDR2: LNHDA, SQIVND (reference sequence). The V end lost 2 bases, the J end lost 4 bases, and 9 bases lay between the germline ends. CDR3 protein: CASSIRDINQPQHF. The CDR3 DNA is TGTGCCAGTAGTATAAGGGACATTAATCAGCCCCAGCATTTT.

The table lists this clone with a few counts. Here the CDR3 DNA reads TGCGCCAGCAGTGCGTCGGACAGGGCCCCCTACGAGCAGTACTTC. Its protein is CASSASDRAPYEQYF. This chain links TRBV10-2 with TRBJ2-7, with 8 bases matching TRBD1. Trimming took 4 bases from V and 2 from J; bases not matched to a gene: 7. Germline assignment: CDR1 WSHSY and CDR2 SAAADI. CDR3 size: 15 residues.

This sequence joins TRBV11-1 and TRBJ2-1; a weak D match, TRBD1 (5 bases). V was shortened by 1 base and J by 14 bases, with 15 bases between the two germline ends. This CDR3 has 13 amino acids. Germline V lookup: CDR1 SGHAT, CDR2 FQDESV (reference sequence). Here the CDR3 DNA reads TGTGCCAGCAGCTTAGAGTCAGGGCAATGGGAGTTCTTC. Translation: CASSLESGQWEFF.

This clone has only a few counts. This sequence joins TRBV11-3 and TRBJ2-1, with TRBD2 matching 7 bases. This CDR3 is built from 15 residues. Germline V gene data show CDR1 as SGHNT and CDR2 as YENEEA. The J segment lost 6 bases and the V segment lost 3 bases, leaving 8 bases of the junction unmatched. The CDR3 sequence: CASSFGREQGNEQFF. CDR3 in DNA: TGTGCCAGCAGCTTTGGGCGGGAGCAAGGCAATGAGCAGTTCTTC.

The chain links TRBV7-9 to TRBJ1-2; no reliable D call. The CDR3 has 14 residues. The V gene lost 4 bases and the J gene lost 2 bases, with 11 bases spanning the gap. In germline, CDR1 is SEHNR, CDR2 FQNEAQ (reference sequence). The DNA of the CDR3 is TGTGCCAGCAGCTCCCCCTCCCGGAACTATGGCTACACCTTC. It translates to CASSSPSRNYGYTF. The variable domain in full, with the rest retrieved from reference TRBV7-9 and TRBJ1-2, is DTGVSQNPRHKITKRGQNVTFRCDPISEHNRLYWYRQTLGQGPEFLTYFQNEAQLEKSRLLSDRFSAERPKGSFSTLEIQRTEQGDSAMYLCASSSPSRNYGYTFGSGTRLTVV.